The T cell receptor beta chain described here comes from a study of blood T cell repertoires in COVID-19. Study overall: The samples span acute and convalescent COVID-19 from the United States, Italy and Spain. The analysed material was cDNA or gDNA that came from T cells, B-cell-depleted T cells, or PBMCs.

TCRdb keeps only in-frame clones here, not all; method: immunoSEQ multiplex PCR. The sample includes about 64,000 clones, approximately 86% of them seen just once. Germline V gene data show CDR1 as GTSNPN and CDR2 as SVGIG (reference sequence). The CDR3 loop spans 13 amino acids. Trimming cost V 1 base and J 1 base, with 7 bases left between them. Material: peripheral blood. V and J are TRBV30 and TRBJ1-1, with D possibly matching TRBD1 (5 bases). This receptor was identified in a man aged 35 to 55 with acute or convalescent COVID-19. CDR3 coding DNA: TGTGCCTGGAGTGGACAGCCGAACACTGAAGCTTTCTTT. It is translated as CAWSGQPNTEAFF.